The next 25 T cell receptor beta chains were all read from a single sample in a study of long-term antiretroviral therapy in people with HIV. Runs used v3.0 of the immunoSEQ assay and were done at survey level. Sequenced by immunoSEQ multiplex PCR; TCRdb stores in-frame clones only, minus some. The sample contains 15,000 to 20,000 clones, roughly 90% of which appear only once. The source was unsorted PBMCs, collected 0.7 years before starting antiretroviral therapy. The receptors were sampled from a man in his fifties or sixties with HIV.

This chain links TRBV7-8 with TRBJ1-2; 7 nucleotides align to TRBD1. From germline, CDR1 is SGHVS and CDR2 FQNEAQ. V shed 3 bases and J 6 bases; nucleotides not matched to a gene: 10. This CDR3 spans 15 amino acids. CDR3 DNA: TGTGCCAGCAGCTTCTCAGGGGGGAGGGTAGATGGCTACACCTTC. This sequence encodes CASSFSGGRVDGYTF.

This clone was counted only a few times. CDR3 sequence reads: CASSRRGGGVYEQYF. The CDR3 DNA follows: TGTGCCAGCAGCCGGCGGGGCGGAGGAGTCTACGAGCAGTACTTC. V gene TRBV5-4 combines with J gene TRBJ2-7, with D tentatively TRBD2 (6 bases). The V end was cut by 4 bases, the J end by 3 bases, with 17 bases between. Looked up from germline, CDR1 is SGHNT and CDR2 is YYREEE (reference sequence). The CDR3 runs 15 residues.

The V gene is TRBV7-2, the J gene TRBJ1-1; TRBD1 is a possible D gene (6 bases). This CDR3 comprises 14 residues. Germline V gives CDR1 SGHTA, CDR2 FQGNSA. V lost 2 bases, J lost 5 bases, and 12 bases lay in between. CDR3: CASSLQGGGTEAFF. In DNA form, the CDR3 reads TGTGCCAGCAGCTTACAGGGAGGGGGAACTGAAGCTTTCTTT. The full variable domain, its missing parts supplied by reference TRBV7-2 and TRBJ1-1, is GAGVSQSPSNKVTEKGKDVELRCDPISGHTALYWYRQSLGQGLEFLIYFQGNSAPDKSGLPSDRFSAERTGGSVSTLTIQRTQQEDSAVYLCASSLQGGGTEAFFGQGTRLTVV.

The chain's CDR3 is CASSSYNSPLHF. CDR3 nucleotides: TGTGCCAGCAGCTCCTATAATTCACCCCTCCACTTT. This chain connects TRBV7-8 to TRBJ1-6; D remains unclear. V was shortened by 4 bases and J by 2 bases, with 0 bases between the two germline ends. Germline assignment: CDR1 SGHVS and CDR2 FQNEAQ. There are 12 residues in the CDR3.

The V gene is TRBV29-1, the J gene TRBJ1-2; TRBD1 matches 9 bases. Unmatched junction bases numbered 6, after V lost 3 bases and J lost 4 bases. Germline CDR1 and CDR2: SQVTM and ANQGSEA. The CDR3 covers 14 residues. The CDR3 region is CSVEGDRVGYGYTF. The CDR3, as DNA: TGCAGCGTTGAGGGGGACAGGGTCGGCTATGGCTACACCTTC.

This sequence joins TRBV7-2 and TRBJ2-1; 7 bases fit TRBD2. The CDR3 length is 19 residues. The germline CDR1 and CDR2 sequences are SGHTA and FQGNSA. V lost 7 bases, J lost 0 bases, and 18 bases stayed unmatched. CDR3: CASTAGTNQRAPSYNEQFF. The CDR3 DNA is TGTGCCAGCACTGCCGGGACTAACCAAAGAGCTCCCTCCTACAATGAGCAGTTCTTC. Full variable domain (remainder filled in from reference TRBV7-2 and TRBJ2-1): GAGVSQSPSNKVTEKGKDVELRCDPISGHTALYWYRQSLGQGLEFLIYFQGNSAPDKSGLPSDRFSAERTGGSVSTLTIQRTQQEDSAVYLCASTAGTNQRAPSYNEQFFGPGTRLTVL.

The rearrangement joins TRBV2 to TRBJ2-1; D possibly corresponds to TRBD1 (6 bases). Germline V CDR1 and CDR2: SNHLY, FYNNEI. The CDR3 is 11 residues long. V was trimmed by 7 bases and J by 14 bases, leaving 15 bases between them. DNA of the CDR3: TGTGCCAGCAAACAGGGCGTACCAGAGTTCTTC. It translates to CASKQGVPEFF.

This clone was seen once. The rearrangement joins TRBV5-1 to TRBJ2-1; TRBD2 aligns across 8 bases. CDR3 size: 16 residues. CDR1 and CDR2 from the germline V gene are SGHRS and YFSETQ. V lost 0 bases and J lost 4; bases outside the gene matches: 6. The CDR3 DNA reads as TGCGCCAGCAGCTTGGGGACGGGGGGGAAATACAATGAGCAGTTCTTC. It translates to CASSLGTGGKYNEQFF.

V usage is TRBV4-3 and J usage is TRBJ1-4; 7 bases are shared with TRBD1. V shed 1 base, J shed 7 bases, and the junction held 6 bases outside the gene matches. The CDR3 totals 15 residues. Germline values: CDR1 LGHNA, CDR2 YSLEER. The CDR3 sequence: CASSQARQGGEKLFF. DNA for the CDR3: TGCGCCAGCAGCCAAGCCAGACAGGGAGGTGAAAAACTGTTTTTT.

This clone was seen a handful of times. The genes are TRBV9 and TRBJ2-7; D not certain. The CDR3 sequence is 16 residues long. V lost 0 bases and J 2 bases, leaving 15 bases between the germline ends. Per the germline V gene, CDR1 is SGDLS and CDR2 is YYNGEE. CDR3 DNA: TGTGCCAGCAGCGTAGGTATCGAGTCCTTCACCTACGAGCAGTACTTC. The encoded protein is CASSVGIESFTYEQYF. The full variable domain, rest sourced from reference TRBV9 and TRBJ2-7, is DSGVTQTPKHLITATGQRVTLRCSPRSGDLSVYWYQQSLDQGLQFLIQYYNGEERAKGNILERFSAQQFPDLHSELNLSSLELGDSALYFCASSVGIESFTYEQYFGPGTRLTVT.

V and J are TRBV18 and TRBJ1-5; D may be TRBD1 (6 bases). The CDR3 has 13 amino acids. V was clipped by 9 bases and J by 8 bases, with 17 bases between them. Germline V gene sequence: CDR1 KGHSH, CDR2 LQKENI. The CDR3 is CASTGGGQEPQHF. The CDR3 DNA is TGTGCCAGTACCGGTGGGGGCCAGGAGCCCCAGCATTTT.

This clone appeared once. The junction departs from the called germline gene at one end, perhaps through a read error. The genes are TRBV13 and TRBJ1-1; D gene ambiguous. The germline CDR1 and CDR2 sequences are PRHDT and FYEKMQ (reference sequence). The CDR3 spans 12 residues. This CDR3 reads CASSVGRAEAFF. The CDR3 DNA reads TGTGCCAGCAGCGTAGGGAGAGCTGAAGCTTTCTTT. The full variable domain, completed using reference TRBV13 and TRBJ1-1, is AAGVIQSPRHLIKEKRETATLKCYPIPRHDTVYWYQQGPGQDPQFLISFYEKMQSDKGSIPDRFSAQQFSDYHSELNMSSLELGDSALYFCASSVGRAEAFFGQGTRLTVV.

The gene calls are TRBV18 and TRBJ2-7; the match to TRBD1 covers 10 bases. V gave up 5 bases and J gave up 4 bases; unmatched junction bases: 5. CDR1 is KGHSH and CDR2 is LQKENI in the germline V gene. The CDR3 covers 14 residues. CDR3 in DNA: TGTGCCAGCTCATTGACAGGGGGCGCTTACGAGCAGTACTTC. Its protein product is CASSLTGGAYEQYF.

The V call is TRBV5-4, the J call TRBJ2-3, with TRBD2 identical over 12 bases. The CDR3 is 16 residues long. In germline, CDR1 is SGHNT, CDR2 YYREEE (reference sequence). Trimming removed 4 bases from V and 1 base from J; junction bases left unmatched: 4. CDR3 in amino acids: CASSPASGRGTDTQYF. Here the CDR3 DNA reads TGTGCCAGCAGCCCTGCTAGCGGGAGGGGCACAGATACGCAGTATTTT.

V and J are TRBV2 and TRBJ2-2; no clear D. With 4 bases removed from V and 1 base from J, the gap between germline ends came to 10 bases. This CDR3 region has 15 residues. The V gene's germline CDR1 is SNHLY and CDR2 FYNNEI. CDR3 protein: CASSVVQMNTGELFF. Here the CDR3 DNA reads TGTGCCAGCAGTGTTGTACAGATGAACACCGGGGAGCTGTTTTTT. Together with reference TRBV2 and TRBJ2-2, the CDR3 gives the full variable domain: EPEVTQTPSHQVTQMGQEVILRCVPISNHLYFYWYRQILGQKVEFLVSFYNNEISEKSEIFDDQFSVERPDGSNFTLKIRSTKLEDSAMYFCASSVVQMNTGELFFGEGSRLTVL.

This sequence joins TRBV5-5 and TRBJ2-1; 8 bases are a match to TRBD2. V was clipped by 0 bases and J by 1 base; unmatched bases: 3. CDR3 length: 16 amino acids. The germline V gene encodes CDR1 SGHKS and CDR2 YYEKEE (reference sequence). The CDR3 protein is CASSLGLARSYNEQFF. CDR3 DNA sequence: TGTGCCAGCAGCTTGGGACTAGCGAGGTCCTACAATGAGCAGTTCTTC. Filled out from reference TRBV5-5 and TRBJ2-1, the complete variable domain reads DAGVTQSPTHLIKTRGQQVTLRCSPISGHKSVSWYQQVLGQGPQFIFQYYEKEERGRGNFPDRFSARQFPNYSSELNVNALLLGDSALYLCASSLGLARSYNEQFFGPGTRLTVL.

The rearrangement uses TRBV13 and TRBJ1-1; D possibly corresponds to TRBD1 (6 bases). V lost 5 bases and J 3 bases, leaving 13 bases between the germline ends. The CDR3 extends over 14 amino acids. The germline V gene has CDR1 PRHDT and CDR2 FYEKMQ (reference sequence). CDR3 protein: CASSLSRGHTEAFF. The CDR3 nucleotides are TGTGCCAGCAGCCTAAGCAGGGGACACACTGAAGCTTTCTTT.

This chain links TRBV13 with TRBJ2-7, with D tentatively TRBD1 or TRBD2 (5 bases each). V was trimmed by 2 bases and J by 1 base, leaving 9 bases between them. Germline V gene lookup returns CDR1 PRHDT and CDR2 FYEKMQ (reference sequence). The CDR3 runs 14 residues. The CDR3 DNA reads TGTGCCAGCAGCTTATGGGGGTATTCCTACGAGCAGTACTTC. Its translation is CASSLWGYSYEQYF.

The chain combines TRBV11-2 with TRBJ2-1; D possibly corresponds to TRBD2 (5 bases). The V gene's germline CDR1 is SGHAT and CDR2 FQNNGV. The CDR3 is 17 amino acids. Trimming cost V 5 bases and J 4 bases, with 21 bases left between them. In nucleotides, the CDR3 is TGTGCCAGCAGCCTCACCAGTGGTAGCGAGATTTACAATGAGCAGTTCTTC. It specifies CASSLTSGSEIYNEQFF.

This chain connects TRBV5-1 to TRBJ2-3; 11 positions match TRBD2. V was clipped by 0 bases and J by 4 bases; unmatched bases: 4. This CDR3 has 16 amino acids. The germline V gene has CDR1 SGHRS and CDR2 YFSETQ. The CDR3 DNA reads as TGCGCCAGCAGCTTGGTGCTAGCGGGGGGCGCAGATACGCAGTATTTT. Amino acids: CASSLVLAGGADTQYF.

J is TRBJ2-4 and V is TRBV11-2; D may correspond to TRBD1 or TRBD2 (5 bases each). Trimming stripped 2 bases from V and 0 bases from J, with 14 bases between. The CDR3 loop spans 17 amino acids. CDR1 is SGHAT, CDR2 FQNNGV, per germline. The CDR3 loop is CASSLIGPGLAKNIQYF. DNA of the CDR3: TGTGCCAGCAGCTTAATAGGTCCGGGGCTAGCCAAAAACATTCAGTACTTC.

The V call is TRBV27, the J call TRBJ1-1; D call uncertain. Trimming shortened V by 5 bases and J by 4 bases, and 17 bases separated the two germline ends. This CDR3 has 15 amino acids. Looked up from germline, CDR1 is MNHEY and CDR2 is SMNVEV (reference sequence). The CDR3 sequence is CASSGAGGIVTEAFF. The DNA for the CDR3 is TGTGCCAGCAGTGGTGCGGGAGGCATAGTCACTGAAGCTTTCTTT.

The chain links TRBV5-1 to TRBJ2-2; D not certain. The germline V gene has CDR1 SGHRS and CDR2 YFSETQ. Trimming took off 0 bases at V and 1 base at J, with 7 bases between the two ends. This CDR3 spans 15 amino acids. This CDR3 is CASSLERMNTGELFF. In nucleotides, the CDR3 is TGCGCCAGCAGCTTGGAACGGATGAACACCGGGGAGCTGTTTTTT.

The chain is built from TRBV5-6 and TRBJ2-7; TRBD2 aligns across 7 bases. Trimming removed 4 bases from V and 3 bases from J; junction bases left unmatched: 13. The CDR3 is 16 residues long. Germline CDR1 and CDR2: SGHDT and YYEEEE. Here the CDR3 reads CASSHYEGAGRYEQYF. The CDR3 nucleotides are TGTGCCAGCAGCCACTATGAGGGAGCGGGGCGCTACGAGCAGTACTTC.

V gene TRBV5-1 combines with J gene TRBJ2-7; 7 positions match TRBD1. Germline V gene data show CDR1 as SGHRS and CDR2 as YFSETQ. Trimming removed 4 bases from V and 6 bases from J; junction bases left unmatched: 13. The CDR3 length is 15 residues. In DNA form, the CDR3 reads TGCGCCAGCAGCCTGCAACCGACCCCAGGGGGCGAGCAGTACTTC. It specifies CASSLQPTPGGEQYF.